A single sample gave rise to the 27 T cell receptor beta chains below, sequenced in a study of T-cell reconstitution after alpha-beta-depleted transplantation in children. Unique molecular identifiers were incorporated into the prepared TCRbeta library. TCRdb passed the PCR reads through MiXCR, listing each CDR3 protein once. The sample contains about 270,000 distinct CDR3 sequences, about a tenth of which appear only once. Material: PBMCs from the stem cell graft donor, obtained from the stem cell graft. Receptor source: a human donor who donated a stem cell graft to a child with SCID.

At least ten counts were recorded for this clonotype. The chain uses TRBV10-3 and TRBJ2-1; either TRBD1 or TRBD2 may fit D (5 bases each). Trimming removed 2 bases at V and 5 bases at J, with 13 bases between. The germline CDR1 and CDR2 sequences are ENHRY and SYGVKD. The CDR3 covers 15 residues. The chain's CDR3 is CAISEAPGRHNEQFF. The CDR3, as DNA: TGTGCCATCAGTGAGGCTCCGGGACGTCACAATGAGCAGTTCTTC.

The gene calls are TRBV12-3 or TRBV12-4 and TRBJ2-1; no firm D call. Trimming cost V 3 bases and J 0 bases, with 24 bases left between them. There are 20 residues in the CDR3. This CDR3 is CASSFPTLQKSVSSYNEQFF. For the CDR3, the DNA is TGTGCCAGCAGTTTCCCAACCTTACAGAAATCGGTCAGCTCCTACAATGAGCAGTTCTTC.

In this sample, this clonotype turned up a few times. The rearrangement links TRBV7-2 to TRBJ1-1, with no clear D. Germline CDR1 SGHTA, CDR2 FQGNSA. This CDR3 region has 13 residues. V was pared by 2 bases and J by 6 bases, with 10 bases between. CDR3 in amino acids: CASSLRVAAEAFF. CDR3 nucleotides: TGTGCCAGCAGCTTAAGGGTGGCAGCTGAAGCTTTCTTT. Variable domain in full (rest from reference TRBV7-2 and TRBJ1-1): GAGVSQSPSNKVTEKGKDVELRCDPISGHTALYWYRQSLGQGLEFLIYFQGNSAPDKSGLPSDRFSAERTGGSVSTLTIQRTQQEDSAVYLCASSLRVAAEAFFGQGTRLTVV.

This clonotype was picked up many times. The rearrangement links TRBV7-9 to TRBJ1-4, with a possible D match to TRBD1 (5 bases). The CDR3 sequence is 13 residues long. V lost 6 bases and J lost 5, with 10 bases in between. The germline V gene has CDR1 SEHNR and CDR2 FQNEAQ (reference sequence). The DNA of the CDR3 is TGTGCCAGCAGTCGCGGGGGGAATGAAAAACTGTTTTTT. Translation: CASSRGGNEKLFF.

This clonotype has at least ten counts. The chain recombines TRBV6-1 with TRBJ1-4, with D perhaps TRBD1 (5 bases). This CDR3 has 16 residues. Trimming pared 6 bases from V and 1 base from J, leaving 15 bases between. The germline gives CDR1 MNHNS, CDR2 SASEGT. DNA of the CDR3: TGTGCCAGCAGCCCCATATCGGGGCGAACTAATGAAAAACTGTTTTTT. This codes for CASSPISGRTNEKLFF.

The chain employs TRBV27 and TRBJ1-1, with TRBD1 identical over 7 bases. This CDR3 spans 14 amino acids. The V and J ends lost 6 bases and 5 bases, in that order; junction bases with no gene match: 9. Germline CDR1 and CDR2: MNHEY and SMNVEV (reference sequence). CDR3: CASRATGRRTEAFF. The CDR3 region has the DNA TGTGCCAGCAGGGCGACAGGGCGGCGGACTGAAGCTTTCTTT.

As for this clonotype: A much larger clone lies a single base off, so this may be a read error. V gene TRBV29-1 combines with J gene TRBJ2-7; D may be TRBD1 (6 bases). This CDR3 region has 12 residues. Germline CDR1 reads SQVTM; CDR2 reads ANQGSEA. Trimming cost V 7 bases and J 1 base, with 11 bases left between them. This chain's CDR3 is CSGTTGSYEQYF. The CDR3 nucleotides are TGCAGCGGCACTACAGGGTCCTACGAGCAGTACTTC.

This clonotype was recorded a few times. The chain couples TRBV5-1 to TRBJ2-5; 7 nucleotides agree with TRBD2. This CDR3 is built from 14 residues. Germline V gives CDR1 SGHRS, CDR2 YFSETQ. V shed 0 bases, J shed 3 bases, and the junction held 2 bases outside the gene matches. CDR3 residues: CASSLVAGEETQYF. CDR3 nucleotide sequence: TGCGCCAGCAGCTTGGTGGCGGGGGAAGAGACCCAGTACTTC.

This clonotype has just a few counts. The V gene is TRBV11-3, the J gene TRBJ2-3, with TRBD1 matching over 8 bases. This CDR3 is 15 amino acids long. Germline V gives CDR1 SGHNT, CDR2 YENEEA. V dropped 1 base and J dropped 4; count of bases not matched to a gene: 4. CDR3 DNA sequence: TGTGCCAGCAGCTTAGGTGACAGGGGTGCAGATACGCAGTATTTT. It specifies CASSLGDRGADTQYF. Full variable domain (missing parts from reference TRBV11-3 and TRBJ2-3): EAGVVQSPRYKIIEKKQPVAFWCNPISGHNTLYWYLQNLGQGPELLIRYENEEAVDDSQLPKDRFSAERLKGVDSTLKIQPAELGDSAVYLCASSLGDRGADTQYFGPGTRLTVL.

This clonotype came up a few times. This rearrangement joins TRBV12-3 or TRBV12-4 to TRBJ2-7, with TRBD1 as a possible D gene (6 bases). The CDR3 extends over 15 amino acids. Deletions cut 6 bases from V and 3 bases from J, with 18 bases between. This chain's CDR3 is CASSPGQTRYYEQYF. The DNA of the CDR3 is TGTGCCAGCAGCCCGGGACAAACCCGATACTACGAGCAGTACTTC.

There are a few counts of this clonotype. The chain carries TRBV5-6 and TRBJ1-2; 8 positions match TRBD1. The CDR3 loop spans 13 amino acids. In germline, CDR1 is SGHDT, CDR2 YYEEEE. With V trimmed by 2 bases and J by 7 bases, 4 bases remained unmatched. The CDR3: CASSFWTGLGYTF. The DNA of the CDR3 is TGTGCCAGCAGCTTTTGGACAGGGCTTGGCTACACCTTC.

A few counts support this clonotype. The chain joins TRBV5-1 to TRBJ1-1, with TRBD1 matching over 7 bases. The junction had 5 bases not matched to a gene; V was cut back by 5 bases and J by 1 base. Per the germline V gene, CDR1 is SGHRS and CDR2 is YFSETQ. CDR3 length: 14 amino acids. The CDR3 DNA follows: TGCGCCAGCAGGGGACAGATTACGAACACTGAAGCTTTCTTT. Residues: CASRGQITNTEAFF.

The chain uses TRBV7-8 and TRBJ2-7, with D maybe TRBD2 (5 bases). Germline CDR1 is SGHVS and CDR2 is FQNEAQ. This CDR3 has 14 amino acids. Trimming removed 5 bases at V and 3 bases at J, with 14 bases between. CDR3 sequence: CASSQTSGIYEQYF. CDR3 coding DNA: TGTGCCAGCAGCCAAACCTCGGGGATCTACGAGCAGTACTTC.

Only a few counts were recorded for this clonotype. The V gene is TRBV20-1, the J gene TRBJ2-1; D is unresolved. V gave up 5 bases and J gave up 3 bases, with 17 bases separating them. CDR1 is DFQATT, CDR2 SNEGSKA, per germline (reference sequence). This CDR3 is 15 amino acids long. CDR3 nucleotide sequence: TGCAGTGCTCCGCTGTCGCGGACGGACTACAATGAGCAGTTCTTC. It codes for CSAPLSRTDYNEQFF.

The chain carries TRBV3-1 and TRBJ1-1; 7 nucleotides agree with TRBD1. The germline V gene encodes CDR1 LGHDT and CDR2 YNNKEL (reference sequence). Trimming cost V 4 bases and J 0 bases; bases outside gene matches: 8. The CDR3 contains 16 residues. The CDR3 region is CASSPTGTVMNTEAFF. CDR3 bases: TGTGCCAGCAGCCCCACCGGGACAGTTATGAACACTGAAGCTTTCTTT.

The CDR3 DNA follows: TGCGCCAGCAGCTTGAGAACCGGGACACAAGACCAGATTTCCTACGAGCAGTACTTC. Its protein product is CASSLRTGTQDQISYEQYF. The chain recombines TRBV5-1 with TRBJ2-7; D may be TRBD1 (6 bases). The CDR3 loop spans 19 amino acids. The V end was cut by 1 base, the J end by 1 base, with 24 bases between. The germline V gene has CDR1 SGHRS and CDR2 YFSETQ. The variable domain in full, with the rest retrieved from reference TRBV5-1 and TRBJ2-7, is KAGVTQTPRYLIKTRGQQVTLSCSPISGHRSVSWYQQTPGQGLQFLFEYFSETQRNKGNFPGRFSGRQFSNSRSEMNVSTLELGDSALYLCASSLRTGTQDQISYEQYFGPGTRLTVT.

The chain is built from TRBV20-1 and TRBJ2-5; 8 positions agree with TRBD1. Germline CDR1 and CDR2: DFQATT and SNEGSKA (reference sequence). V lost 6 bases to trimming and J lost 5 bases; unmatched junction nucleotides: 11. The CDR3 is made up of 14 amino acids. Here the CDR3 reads CSAPMTGVGETQYF. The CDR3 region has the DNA TGCAGTGCACCCATGACAGGGGTTGGGGAGACCCAGTACTTC.

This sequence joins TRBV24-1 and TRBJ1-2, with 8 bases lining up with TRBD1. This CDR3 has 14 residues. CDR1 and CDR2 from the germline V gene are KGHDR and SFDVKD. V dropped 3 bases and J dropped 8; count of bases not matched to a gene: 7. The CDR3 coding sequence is TGTGCCACCAGTGATGGGGCGGACAGGGACGGCTACACCTTC. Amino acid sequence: CATSDGADRDGYTF.

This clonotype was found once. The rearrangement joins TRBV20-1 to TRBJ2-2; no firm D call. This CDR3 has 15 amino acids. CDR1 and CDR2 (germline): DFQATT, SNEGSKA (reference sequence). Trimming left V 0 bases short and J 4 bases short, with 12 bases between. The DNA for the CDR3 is TGCAGTGCTAGAGATCCGCGGATAGTCACCGGGGAGCTGTTTTTT. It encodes CSARDPRIVTGELFF.

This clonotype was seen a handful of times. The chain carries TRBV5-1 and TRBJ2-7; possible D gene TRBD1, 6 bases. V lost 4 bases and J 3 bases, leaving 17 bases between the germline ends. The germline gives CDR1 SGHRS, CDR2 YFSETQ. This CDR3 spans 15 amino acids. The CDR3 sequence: CASSLRDTSSYEQYF. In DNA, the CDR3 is TGCGCCAGCAGCCTAAGGGACACCTCGAGCTACGAGCAGTACTTC.

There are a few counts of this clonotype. The CDR3 here is CASSIIPWGVNTGELFF. CDR3 bases: TGTGCCAGTAGTATCATACCGTGGGGGGTGAACACCGGGGAGCTGTTTTTT. The chain carries TRBV19 and TRBJ2-2; TRBD2 might be the D (6 bases). The V end lost 3 bases, the J end lost 1 base, and 15 bases lay between the germline ends. Germline V gene sequence: CDR1 LNHDA, CDR2 SQIVND (reference sequence). This CDR3 has 17 residues.

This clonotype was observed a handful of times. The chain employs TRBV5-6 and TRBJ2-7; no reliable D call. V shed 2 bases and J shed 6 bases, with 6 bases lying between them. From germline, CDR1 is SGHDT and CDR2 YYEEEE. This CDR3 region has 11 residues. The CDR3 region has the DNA TGTGCCAGCAGCTTCAACGCCGAGCAGTACTTC. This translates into CASSFNAEQYF. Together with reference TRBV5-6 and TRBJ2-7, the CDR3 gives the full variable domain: DAGVTQSPTHLIKTRGQQVTLRCSPKSGHDTVSWYQQALGQGPQFIFQYYEEEERQRGNFPDRFSGHQFPNYSSELNVNALLLGDSALYLCASSFNAEQYFGPGTRLTVT.

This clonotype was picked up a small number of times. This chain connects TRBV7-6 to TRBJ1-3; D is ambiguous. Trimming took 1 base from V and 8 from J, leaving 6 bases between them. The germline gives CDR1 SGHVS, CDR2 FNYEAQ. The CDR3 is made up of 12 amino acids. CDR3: CASSLGGDTIYF. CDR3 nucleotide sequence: TGTGCCAGCAGCTTAGGCGGCGACACCATATATTTT.

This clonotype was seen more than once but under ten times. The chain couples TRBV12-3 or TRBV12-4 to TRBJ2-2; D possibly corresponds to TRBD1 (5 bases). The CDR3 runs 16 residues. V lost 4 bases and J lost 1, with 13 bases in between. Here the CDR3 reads CASSSLRALNTGELFF. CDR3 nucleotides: TGTGCCAGCAGTTCACTCAGGGCTTTGAACACCGGGGAGCTGTTTTTT.

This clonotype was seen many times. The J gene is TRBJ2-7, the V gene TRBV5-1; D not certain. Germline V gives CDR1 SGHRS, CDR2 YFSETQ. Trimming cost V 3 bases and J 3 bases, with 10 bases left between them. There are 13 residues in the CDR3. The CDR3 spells CASSSLGVYEQYF. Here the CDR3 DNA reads TGCGCCAGCAGCTCCCTGGGCGTCTACGAGCAGTACTTC.

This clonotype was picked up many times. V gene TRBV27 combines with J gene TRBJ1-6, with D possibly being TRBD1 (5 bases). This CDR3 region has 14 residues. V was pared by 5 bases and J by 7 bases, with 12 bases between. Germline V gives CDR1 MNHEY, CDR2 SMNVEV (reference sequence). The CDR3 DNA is TGTGCCAGCAGTGACAGTATGAGGAATTCACCCCTCCACTTT. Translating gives CASSDSMRNSPLHF.

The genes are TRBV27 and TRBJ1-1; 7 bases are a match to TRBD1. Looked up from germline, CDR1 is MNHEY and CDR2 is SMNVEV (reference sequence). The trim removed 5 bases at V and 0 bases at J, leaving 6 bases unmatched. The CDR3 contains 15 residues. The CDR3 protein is CASSPNDRVNTEAFF. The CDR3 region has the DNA TGTGCCAGCAGTCCTAATGACAGGGTGAACACTGAAGCTTTCTTT.